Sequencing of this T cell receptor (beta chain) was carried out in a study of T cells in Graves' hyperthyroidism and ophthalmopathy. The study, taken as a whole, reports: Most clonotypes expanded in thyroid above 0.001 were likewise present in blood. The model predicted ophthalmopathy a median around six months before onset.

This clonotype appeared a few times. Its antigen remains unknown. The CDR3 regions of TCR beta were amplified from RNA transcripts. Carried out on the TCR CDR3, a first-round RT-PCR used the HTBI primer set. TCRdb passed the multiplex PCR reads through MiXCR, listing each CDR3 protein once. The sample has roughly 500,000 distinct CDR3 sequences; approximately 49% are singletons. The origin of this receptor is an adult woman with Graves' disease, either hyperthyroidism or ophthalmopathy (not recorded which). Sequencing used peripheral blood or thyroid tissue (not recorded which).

The chain's CDR3 is CASSYGTSGGGETQYF. The CDR3 coding sequence is TGTGCCAGCAGCTACGGGACTAGCGGGGGGGGGGAGACCCAGTACTTC. The V gene is TRBV7-2, the J gene TRBJ2-5; TRBD2 agrees at 16 bases. The CDR3 runs 16 residues. Looked up from germline, CDR1 is SGHTA and CDR2 is FQGNSA. The ends lost 4 bases at V and 5 bases at J; junction bases unmatched: 4.